Each of the 25 T cell receptor beta chains below was sequenced from the same sample in a study of post-analysis software for immune sequencing data. Study-wide points: When patients were compared with controls, four to six TRBV segments were more frequent, TRBV5-6, TRBV5-1 and TRBV20-1 among them.

Their cognate antigens are unknown. Each TCR beta cDNA library carried unique molecular identifiers. TCRdb re-derived calls from the PCR reads in MiXCR, one entry per CDR3 protein. The table records hundreds of thousands of distinct CDR3 sequences, approximately 60% of them present only once. The sequencing input was blood. Receptor source: a girl aged 2 to 9 with multiple sclerosis.

This chain connects TRBV10-3 to TRBJ2-5; 10 bases align to TRBD2. J was trimmed by 1 base and V by 3 bases; bases with no gene match: 2. The CDR3 is 15 amino acids. Germline CDR1 reads ENHRY; CDR2 reads SYGVKD. CDR3 nucleotide sequence: TGTGCCATCAGTGAAGAGCGGGGGGGCCAAGAGACCCAGTACTTC. Residues: CAISEERGGQETQYF.

The chain has TRBV7-2 and TRBJ1-1; D ambiguous. CDR3 length equals 15 residues. V was clipped by 6 bases and J by 5 bases, with 19 bases between them. Germline CDR1 is SGHTA and CDR2 is FQGNSA. CDR3 amino acids: CASRFHQMAGTEAFF. Written as DNA, the CDR3 is TGTGCCAGCAGATTTCACCAGATGGCTGGGACTGAAGCTTTCTTT. The whole variable domain, filled in from reference TRBV7-2 and TRBJ1-1, reads GAGVSQSPSNKVTEKGKDVELRCDPISGHTALYWYRQSLGQGLEFLIYFQGNSAPDKSGLPSDRFSAERTGGSVSTLTIQRTQQEDSAVYLCASRFHQMAGTEAFFGQGTRLTVV.

The rearrangement uses TRBV24-1 and TRBJ2-6; no clear D. The CDR3 has 14 residues. Germline CDR1 is KGHDR and CDR2 is SFDVKD. V lost 6 bases and J lost 1, with 6 bases in between. CDR3: CATSSSSGANVLTF. The CDR3 nucleotides are TGTGCCACCAGTAGTAGTTCTGGGGCCAACGTCCTGACTTTC.

The chain recombines TRBV7-9 with TRBJ2-7; D uncertain. This CDR3 contains 17 residues. Germline V gene lookup returns CDR1 SEHNR and CDR2 FQNEAQ (reference sequence). V gave up 1 base and J gave up 1 base, with 17 bases separating them. CDR3 region: CASSLEFRQSPSYEQYF. In nucleotides, the CDR3 is TGTGCCAGCAGCTTAGAATTCAGGCAGAGCCCATCCTACGAGCAGTACTTC.

This clonotype was seen just once. The chain uses TRBV6-5 and TRBJ1-2, with D perhaps matching TRBD1 (6 bases). CDR1 is MNHEY, CDR2 SVGAGI, per germline. There are 16 residues in the CDR3. V was cut by 6 bases and J by 7 bases, with 24 bases left in between. The CDR3 region is CASRAFGQGQGSGYTF. The CDR3 region has the DNA TGTGCCAGCAGGGCCTTTGGTCAGGGGCAGGGGAGTGGCTACACCTTC.

This clonotype was recorded at least ten times. Written as DNA, the CDR3 is TGTGCCAGCAGCCCACCGTCAGGGGTAGGATATGGCTACACCTTC. It is translated as CASSPPSGVGYGYTF. The rearrangement links TRBV7-2 to TRBJ1-2; a possible D gene is TRBD1 (6 bases). Between the trimmed V and J ends, which lost 5 bases and 5 bases, there was a span of 18 bases. CDR1 SGHTA and CDR2 FQGNSA come from the germline V gene. The CDR3 runs to 15 residues. The whole variable domain, filled in from reference TRBV7-2 and TRBJ1-2, reads GAGVSQSPSNKVTEKGKDVELRCDPISGHTALYWYRQSLGQGLEFLIYFQGNSAPDKSGLPSDRFSAERTGGSVSTLTIQRTQQEDSAVYLCASSPPSGVGYGYTFGSGTRLTVV.

This chain uses TRBV7-9 with TRBJ2-5; D is possibly TRBD1 (6 bases). Germline CDR1 is SEHNR and CDR2 is FQNEAQ (reference sequence). The V end was cut by 5 bases, the J end by 5 bases, with 15 bases between. The CDR3 consists of 14 residues. The CDR3, as DNA: TGTGCCAGCAGCCCCAGGAACAGGGTGGAGACCCAGTACTTC. Its translation is CASSPRNRVETQYF.

This CDR3 reads CASSSYSGANVLTF. CDR3 nucleotide sequence: TGTGCCAGCAGCTCGTACTCTGGGGCCAACGTCCTGACTTTC. V and J are TRBV25-1 and TRBJ2-6, with D unclear. Trimming took off 6 bases at V and 0 bases at J, with 6 bases between the two ends. The germline V gene has CDR1 MGHDK and CDR2 SYGVNS. The CDR3 has 14 amino acids.

This chain joins TRBV7-2 and TRBJ2-1; 11 bases are a match to TRBD2. Looked up from germline, CDR1 is SGHTA and CDR2 is FQGNSA. This CDR3 contains 15 residues. V was pared by 4 bases and J by 3 bases, with 2 bases of the junction left unmatched. The CDR3 nucleotides are TGTGCCAGCAGCTGGGGACTAGCGGTCTACAATGAGCAGTTCTTC. Translation gives CASSWGLAVYNEQFF.

This rearrangement joins TRBV9 to TRBJ1-6; TRBD1 aligns across 7 bases. CDR3 size: 17 residues. From germline, CDR1 is SGDLS and CDR2 YYNGEE. J was trimmed by 9 bases and V by 4 bases; bases with no gene match: 16. The CDR3 nucleotides read TGTGCCAGCAGCCCCCGTACAGGGGACTCGATAAGTTCACCCCTCCACTTT. Amino acids: CASSPRTGDSISSPLHF.

J is TRBJ1-1 and V is TRBV3-1; TRBD1 is a possible D gene (5 bases). Trimming removed 4 bases from V and 1 base from J, with 10 bases in between. The CDR3 loop spans 14 amino acids. Germline V lookup: CDR1 LGHDT, CDR2 YNNKEL (reference sequence). In DNA form, the CDR3 reads TGTGCCAGCAGCCTCGGGACTTCGAACACTGAAGCTTTCTTT. Translating it yields CASSLGTSNTEAFF.

The gene calls are TRBV29-1 and TRBJ2-5; 7 bases fit TRBD1. Near its end, the DNA agrees better with TRBJ2-7, so the J call may be wrong. This CDR3 comprises 12 residues. The germline V gene encodes CDR1 SQVTM and CDR2 ANQGSEA. The CDR3 region is CSVTGDSYEQYF. In nucleotides, the CDR3 is TGCAGCGTTACTGGGGACAGCTACGAGCAGTACTTC.

This clonotype was observed once. The chain couples TRBV27 to TRBJ1-5, with 7 nucleotides matching TRBD1. J was trimmed by 3 bases and V by 5 bases; bases with no gene match: 1. The CDR3 runs 13 residues. The germline V gene has CDR1 MNHEY and CDR2 SMNVEV (reference sequence). The CDR3 is CASSGQVNQPQHF. The CDR3 DNA follows: TGTGCCAGCAGTGGACAGGTCAATCAGCCCCAGCATTTT.

V and J are TRBV7-2 and TRBJ2-3, with D possibly matching TRBD1 (5 bases). The CDR3 covers 13 residues. V lost 5 bases and J 6 bases, leaving 12 bases between the germline ends. Germline V gene lookup returns CDR1 SGHTA and CDR2 FQGNSA. CDR3 bases: TGTGCCAGCAGCATTAGTAGGGGTGATACGCAGTATTTT. As protein: CASSISRGDTQYF.

The rearrangement links TRBV11-2 to TRBJ2-1, with 7 bases fitting TRBD2. The last part of the DNA fits TRBJ2-7 better; the J call may be wrong. This CDR3 has 19 residues. Germline V gives CDR1 SGHAT, CDR2 FQNNGV. CDR3 residues: CASSLTVGGGLGSYNEQYF. The CDR3 DNA is TGTGCCAGCAGCTTAACGGTCGGGGGAGGACTAGGGTCCTACAATGAGCAGTACTTC.

The chain has TRBV7-9 and TRBJ1-6; perhaps TRBD1 as D (5 bases). The V end was cut by 5 bases, the J end by 7 bases, with 24 bases between. There are 18 residues in the CDR3. Germline assignment: CDR1 SEHNR and CDR2 FQNEAQ (reference sequence). For the CDR3, the DNA is TGTGCCAGCAGCCCAACCCGGGACGTCGGGATGTTAAATTCACCCCTCCACTTT. Residues: CASSPTRDVGMLNSPLHF.

The rearrangement joins TRBV20-1 to TRBJ2-7; D is ambiguous. V lost 1 base and J lost 10, with 8 bases in between. This CDR3 contains 10 residues. Per the germline V gene, CDR1 is DFQATT and CDR2 is SNEGSKA (reference sequence). DNA for the CDR3: TGCAGTGCTAGAGCATCTACCCAGTACTTC. Protein sequence: CSARASTQYF.

The chain joins TRBV4-3 to TRBJ2-1; D is uncertain. This CDR3 region has 13 residues. Deletions cut 3 bases from V and 10 bases from J, with 13 bases between. Germline V gene data show CDR1 as LGHNA and CDR2 as YSLEER. CDR3 sequence reads: CASSQDDMREQFF. Here the CDR3 DNA reads TGCGCCAGCAGCCAGGACGACATGAGGGAGCAGTTCTTC.

This clonotype was seen a few times. The CDR3 loop reads CAISDPTGVDTQYF. The CDR3 coding sequence is TGTGCCATCAGTGACCCGACAGGGGTAGATACGCAGTATTTT. This chain uses TRBV10-3 with TRBJ2-3; 8 nucleotides agree with TRBD1. CDR1 is ENHRY and CDR2 is SYGVKD in the germline V gene. J lost 5 bases, V lost 3 bases, and 4 bases had no gene match. The CDR3 spans 14 residues.

The chain employs TRBV5-1 and TRBJ2-1; TRBD2 matches at 8 bases. Germline CDR1 reads SGHRS; CDR2 reads YFSETQ. This CDR3 is 15 amino acids long. Losses at the gene ends were 4 bases for V and 3 bases for J; bases not matched to a gene: 6. The CDR3 region is CASSMGLGIYNEQFF. For the CDR3, the DNA is TGCGCCAGCAGCATGGGACTAGGGATCTACAATGAGCAGTTCTTC.

In this sample, this clonotype turned up a few times. The chain links TRBV10-3 to TRBJ2-3; D is undetermined. This CDR3 is built from 13 residues. V shed 5 bases and J shed 4 bases, with 10 bases lying between them. In germline, CDR1 is ENHRY, CDR2 SYGVKD. The CDR3 protein is CAISLDPADTQYF. The CDR3 nucleotides are TGTGCCATCAGTTTGGACCCCGCAGATACGCAGTATTTT.

Comment on this clonotype: At one end, the junction sequence differs from germline, possibly due to a read error. This sequence joins TRBV20-1 and TRBJ2-3; a weak D match, TRBD2 (7 bases). The germline V gene encodes CDR1 DFQATT and CDR2 SNEGSKA (reference sequence). CDR3 length equals 13 residues. CDR3 nucleotide sequence: TGCAGTGCCCGCGCGGGGGCGGCAGATGCGCAGTATTTT. Amino acid sequence: CSARAGAADAQYF.

This chain connects TRBV14 to TRBJ1-4; no reliable D call. The CDR3 has 16 amino acids. Trimming left V 2 bases short and J 8 bases short, with 18 bases between. Germline V gene sequence: CDR1 SGHDN, CDR2 FVKESK. The CDR3 reads CASSQPRTETWEKLFF. The CDR3 DNA reads TGTGCCAGCAGCCAACCCCGCACCGAGACCTGGGAAAAACTGTTTTTT. Drawing the rest from reference TRBV14 and TRBJ1-4, the complete variable domain is EAGVTQFPSHSVIEKGQTVTLRCDPISGHDNLYWYRRVMGKEIKFLLHFVKESKQDESGMPNNRFLAERTGGTYSTLKVQPAELEDSGVYFCASSQPRTETWEKLFFGSGTQLSVL.

This clonotype was seen a few times. The V and J genes are TRBV20-1 and TRBJ2-4; D possibly uses TRBD1 or TRBD2 (8 bases each). V lost 6 bases and J 7 bases, leaving 19 bases between the germline ends. This CDR3 is 14 amino acids long. In germline, CDR1 is DFQATT, CDR2 SNEGSKA (reference sequence). This CDR3 is CSARGGTGRNIQYF. The DNA of the CDR3 is TGCAGTGCCCGCGGGGGGACAGGACGGAACATTCAGTACTTC.

A word on this clonotype: Its ends do not fully match the called genes, so a read error is possible. The rearrangement uses TRBV5-1 and TRBJ1-5; no firm D call. Germline lookup yields CDR1 SGHRS and CDR2 YFSETQ. The CDR3 totals 13 residues. The CDR3 region has the DNA TGTGCCAGCAGCCCGTATAGCAATCAGCCCCAGCATTTT. It yields the protein CASSPYSNQPQHF. The full variable domain, its missing parts supplied by reference TRBV5-1 and TRBJ1-5, is KAGVTQTPRYLIKTRGQQVTLSCSPISGHRSVSWYQQTPGQGLQFLFEYFSETQRNKGNFPGRFSGRQFSNSRSEMNVSTLELGDSALYLCASSPYSNQPQHFGDGTRLSIL.